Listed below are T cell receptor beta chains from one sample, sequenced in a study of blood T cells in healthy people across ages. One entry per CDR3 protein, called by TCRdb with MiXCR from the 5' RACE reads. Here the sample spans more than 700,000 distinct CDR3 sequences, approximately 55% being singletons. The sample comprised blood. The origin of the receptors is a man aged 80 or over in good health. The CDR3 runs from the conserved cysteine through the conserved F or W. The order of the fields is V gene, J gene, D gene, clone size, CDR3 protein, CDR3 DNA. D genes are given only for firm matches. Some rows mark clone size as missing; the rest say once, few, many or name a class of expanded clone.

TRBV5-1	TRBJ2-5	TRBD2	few	CASSLEGSGRSGETQYF	TGCGCCAGCAGCTTGGAAGGTAGCGGGAGATCCGGGGAGACCCAGTACTTC
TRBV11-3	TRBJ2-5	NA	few	CASSLGLGQQETQYF	TGTGCCAGCAGCTTAGGTCTCGGACAACAAGAGACCCAGTACTTC
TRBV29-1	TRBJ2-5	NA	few	CSVATPEGGETQYF	TGCAGCGTGGCCACCCCGGAGGGCGGAGAGACCCAGTACTTC
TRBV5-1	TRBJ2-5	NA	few	CASRFGPGTTETQYF	NA
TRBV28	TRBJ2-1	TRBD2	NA	CASSPVGAGGENEQFF	TGTGCCAGCAGTCCGGTAGGGGCGGGAGGGGAGAATGAGCAGTTCTTC
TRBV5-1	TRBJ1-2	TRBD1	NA	CASSTDRGRPQDGYTF	TGCGCCAGCAGCACGGACAGGGGGCGTCCTCAAGATGGCTACACCTTC
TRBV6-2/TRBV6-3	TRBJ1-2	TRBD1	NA	CASSYGQVGGYTF	TGTGCCAGCAGCTATGGACAGGTGGGAGGCTACACCTTC
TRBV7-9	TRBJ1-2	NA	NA	CASSPMRANYGYTF	TGTGCCAGCAGCCCCATGAGGGCTAACTATGGCTACACCTTC
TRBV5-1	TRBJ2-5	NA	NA	CASSLVGDASETQYF	TGCGCCAGCAGCTTGGTGGGGGACGCTTCAGAGACCCAGTACTTC
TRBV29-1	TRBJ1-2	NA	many	CSVNGRLANYGYTF	TGCAGCGTTAACGGACGGCTCGCTAACTATGGCTACACCTTC
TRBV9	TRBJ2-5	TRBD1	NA	CASSVGQGAVETQYF	TGTGCCAGCAGCGTAGGTCAGGGGGCTGTGGAGACCCAGTACTTC
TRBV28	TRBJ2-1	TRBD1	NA	CASKETGGPYNEQFF	TGTGCCAGCAAAGAGACAGGGGGCCCTTACAATGAGCAGTTCTTC
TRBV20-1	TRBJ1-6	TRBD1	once	CSARARDSSSYNSPLHF	TGCAGTGCTAGAGCACGGGACAGCAGCTCCTATAATTCACCCCTCCACTTT
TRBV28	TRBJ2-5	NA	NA	CASSLRTEIQETQYF	TGTGCCAGCAGTCTTAGGACAGAGATCCAAGAGACCCAGTACTTC
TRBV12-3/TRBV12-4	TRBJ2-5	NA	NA	CANSLREGVYF	TGTGCCAACAGCCTCCGCGAGGGGGTGTACTTC
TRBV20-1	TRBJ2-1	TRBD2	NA	CSAREFGGRDPYNEQFF	TGCAGTGCTAGAGAGTTCGGCGGGAGGGATCCCTACAATGAGCAGTTCTTC
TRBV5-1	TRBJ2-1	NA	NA	CASSIEGGANNEQFF	TGCGCCAGCAGCATCGAAGGGGGGGCGAACAATGAGCAGTTCTTC
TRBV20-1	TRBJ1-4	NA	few	CSASPGRGGSEKLFF	TGCAGTGCCTCACCGGGGCGGGGAGGAAGCGAAAAACTGTTTTTT
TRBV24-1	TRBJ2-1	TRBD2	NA	CATSEPPGLVAFF	TGTGCCACCAGTGAGCCTCCGGGACTAGTGGCGTTCTTC
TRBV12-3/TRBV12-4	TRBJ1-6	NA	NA	CASSSPYNSPLHF	TGTGCCAGCAGTTCCCCGTATAATTCACCCCTCCACTTT
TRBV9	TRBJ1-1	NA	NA	CASSVDHPATSEAFF	TGTGCCAGCAGCGTAGACCATCCCGCGACCTCTGAAGCTTTCTTT
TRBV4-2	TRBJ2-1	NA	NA	CASSQYRGTPNNEQFF	TGTGCCAGCAGCCAATACCGCGGGACTCCCAACAATGAGCAGTTCTTC
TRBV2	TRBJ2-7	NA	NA	CASIGQFYEQYF	TGTGCCAGCATAGGGCAGTTCTACGAGCAGTACTTC
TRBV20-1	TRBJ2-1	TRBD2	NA	CSAPRRLAGYNEQFF	TGCAGTGCCCCTCGGCGACTAGCGGGATACAATGAGCAGTTCTTC
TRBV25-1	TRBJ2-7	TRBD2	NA	CASRGGTHEQYF	TGTGCCAGCAGGGGAGGGACCCACGAGCAGTACTTC
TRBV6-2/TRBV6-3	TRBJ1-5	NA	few	CASRGSGQPQHF	TGTGCCAGCCGGGGGTCGGGTCAGCCCCAGCATTTT
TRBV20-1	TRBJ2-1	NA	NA	CSAPGRDFTYNEQFF	TGCAGTGCCCCCGGCCGGGACTTCACCTACAATGAGCAGTTCTTC
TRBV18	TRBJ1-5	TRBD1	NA	CASSPPSGGQPQHF	TGTGCCAGCTCACCACCATCAGGGGGTCAGCCCCAGCATTTT
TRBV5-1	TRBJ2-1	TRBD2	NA	CASSPTTSGVGSYNEQFF	TGCGCCAGCAGCCCTACGACTAGCGGAGTTGGGTCCTACAATGAGCAGTTCTTC
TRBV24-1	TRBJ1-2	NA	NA	CATSDLKQGGHGYTF	TGTGCCACCAGTGATTTGAAACAGGGAGGGCATGGCTACACCTTC
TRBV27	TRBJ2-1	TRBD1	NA	CASSALTGGLWEQFF	TGTGCCAGCAGTGCGCTGACAGGGGGGTTATGGGAGCAGTTCTTC
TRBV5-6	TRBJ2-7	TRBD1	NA	CASRGTGQTYEQYF	TGTGCCAGCAGGGGGACAGGGCAAACCTACGAGCAGTACTTC
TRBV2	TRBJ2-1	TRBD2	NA	CASSVGGGTYNEQFF	TGTGCCAGCAGTGTAGGCGGGGGTACCTACAATGAGCAGTTCTTC
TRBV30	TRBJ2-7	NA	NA	CAWSALGDYEQYF	TGTGCCTGGAGTGCCTTGGGGGACTACGAGCAGTACTTC
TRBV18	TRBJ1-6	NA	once	CASSPDRWISYNSPLHF	TGTGCCAGCTCCCCGGACAGATGGATCTCCTATAATTCACCCCTCCACTTT
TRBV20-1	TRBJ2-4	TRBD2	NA	CSARDPGTSVAKNIQYF	TGCAGTGCTAGAGATCCCGGGACTAGCGTGGCCAAAAACATTCAGTACTTC
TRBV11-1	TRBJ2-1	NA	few	CASRDGTHVGYNEQFF	TGTGCCAGCAGGGATGGGACCCACGTTGGGTACAATGAGCAGTTCTTC
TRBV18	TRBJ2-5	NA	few	CASSPLQETQYF	TGTGCCAGCTCACCTCTTCAAGAGACCCAGTACTTC
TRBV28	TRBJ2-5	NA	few	CASSILHQETQYF	TGTGCCAGCTCTATCCTGCACCAAGAGACCCAGTACTTC
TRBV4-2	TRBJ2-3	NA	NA	CASTGSGPTDTQYF	TGTGCCTCCACGGGGAGCGGGCCCACAGATACGCAGTATTTT
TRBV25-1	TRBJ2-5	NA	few	CASSDQAPSAQYF	TGTGCCAGCAGTGACCAGGCCCCATCGGCCCAGTACTTC
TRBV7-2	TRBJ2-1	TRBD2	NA	CASSPPGLAGHEQFF	TGTGCCAGCAGCCCACCGGGACTAGCGGGGCATGAGCAGTTCTTC
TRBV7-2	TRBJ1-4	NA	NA	CASSPGRIATATNEKLFF	TGTGCCAGCAGCCCCGGACGGATTGCCACAGCAACTAATGAAAAACTGTTTTTT
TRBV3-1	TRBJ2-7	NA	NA	CAGSQEGAYYEQYF	TGTGCCGGCAGCCAAGAGGGCGCCTACTACGAGCAGTACTTC
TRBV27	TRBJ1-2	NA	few	CASKPDSLPLIYGYTF	TGTGCCAGCAAACCCGACAGTCTACCTTTGATCTATGGCTACACCTTC
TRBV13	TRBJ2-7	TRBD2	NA	CASSLGLAGDERYF	TGTGCCAGCAGCCTCGGACTAGCGGGAGACGAGCGGTACTTC
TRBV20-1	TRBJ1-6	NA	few	CSANQGWEGNSPLHF	TGCAGTGCCAATCAAGGGTGGGAGGGCAATTCACCCCTCCACTTT